The subject of this entry is one TCR beta chain. This entry belongs to a study of long-term antiretroviral therapy in people with HIV. immunoSEQ v3.0 was run at survey level. Each sample aimed for about 40,000-50,000 sequenced T-cell genomes. The table came from immunoSEQ multiplex PCR; TCRdb's copy has only in-frame clones and leaves some out. Here the sample spans about 25,000 clones, 75% to 90% being singletons. The germline V gene has CDR1 SGHRS and CDR2 YFSETQ. The CDR3 consists of 13 residues. The ends were cut back, 2 bases at V and 2 bases at J, with 8 bases in the middle. Cryopreserved PBMC samples of roughly 0.9-10 million cells were used for DNA extraction.

The chain carries TRBV5-1 and TRBJ2-7; no firm D call. This clonotype was sampled from a man aged 50 to 60 with HIV. Source: unsorted PBMCs, taken 2.9 years after starting antiretroviral therapy. In nucleotides, the CDR3 is TGCGCCAGCAGCTTCCGTGGCCCCTACGAGCAGTACTTC. Protein sequence: CASSFRGPYEQYF.